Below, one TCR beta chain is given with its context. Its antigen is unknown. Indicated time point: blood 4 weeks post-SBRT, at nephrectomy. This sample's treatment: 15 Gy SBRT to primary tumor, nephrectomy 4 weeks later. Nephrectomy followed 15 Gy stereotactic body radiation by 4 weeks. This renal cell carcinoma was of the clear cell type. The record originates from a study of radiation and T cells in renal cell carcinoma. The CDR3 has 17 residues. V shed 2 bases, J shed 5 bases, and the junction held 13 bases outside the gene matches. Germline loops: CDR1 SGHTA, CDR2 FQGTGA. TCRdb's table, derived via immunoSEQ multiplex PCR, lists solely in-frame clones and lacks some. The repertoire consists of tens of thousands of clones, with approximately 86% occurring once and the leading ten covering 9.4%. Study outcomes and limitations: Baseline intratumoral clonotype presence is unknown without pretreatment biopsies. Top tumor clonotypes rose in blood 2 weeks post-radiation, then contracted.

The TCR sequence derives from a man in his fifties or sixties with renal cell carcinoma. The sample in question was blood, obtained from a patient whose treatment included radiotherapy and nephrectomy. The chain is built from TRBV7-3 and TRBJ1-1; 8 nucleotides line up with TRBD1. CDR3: CASSLYPPRGRWTEAFF. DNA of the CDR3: TGTGCCAGCAGCTTATACCCGCCCAGGGGGCGTTGGACTGAAGCTTTCTTT.